This T cell receptor beta chain originates from a study of graft-versus-host responses after intestinal transplantation. Trimming left V 5 bases short and J 10 bases short, with 9 bases between. The CDR3 runs 11 residues. Germline-derived CDR1 and CDR2 are KGHSH and LQKENI. This clone was counted a few times. Data came from immunoSEQ multiplex PCR; TCRdb stores just in-frame clones and leaves some out. This repertoire shows 7,000 or so clones, 20% to 30% found once; its top ten account for roughly 4.3%. This TCR came from a human patient who received an intestinal transplant. This chain uses TRBV18 with TRBJ1-5, with D maybe TRBD1 (5 bases). Here the sequenced sample was alloreactive CD4+ T cells from a mixed lymphocyte reaction culture, taken before intestinal transplant. The subset is: CFSE-low proliferating T cells sorted from roughly 6-day pre-transplant mixed lymphocyte reaction (GvH or HvG direction). The CDR3 DNA reads as TGTGCCAGCTCATCCACAGGACCCCAGCATTTT. Translating gives CASSSTGPQHF.